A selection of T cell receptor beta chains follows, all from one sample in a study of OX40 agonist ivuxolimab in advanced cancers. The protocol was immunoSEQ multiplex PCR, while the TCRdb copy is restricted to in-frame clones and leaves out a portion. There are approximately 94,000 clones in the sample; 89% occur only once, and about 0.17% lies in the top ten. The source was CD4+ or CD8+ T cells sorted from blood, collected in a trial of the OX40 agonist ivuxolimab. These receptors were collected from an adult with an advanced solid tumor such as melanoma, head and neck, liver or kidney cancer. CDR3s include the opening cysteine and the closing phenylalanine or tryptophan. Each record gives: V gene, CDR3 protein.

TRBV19,CASSPSRDPRRYTGELFF
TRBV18,CASSPPAGGPMGTQYF
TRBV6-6,CASSYSRQASRYTF
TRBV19,CAGRGSYGYTF
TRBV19,CASRPGPLYGYTF
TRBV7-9,CASSQTGTLESEKLFF
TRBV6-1,CASSGRDDSYNEQFF
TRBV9,CASSVGGAAGSYGYTF
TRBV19,CASSGGGWVETQYF
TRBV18,CASSPPGQKNIQYF
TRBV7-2,CASSLGGGGGTDTQYF
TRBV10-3,CAISPGQGNTEAFF
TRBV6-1,CASSEGEFAVPPLHF
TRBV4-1,CASSQEGRQRNTEAFF
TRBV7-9,CASNGITGRTPTEAFF
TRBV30,CAWSNQGVGTQYF
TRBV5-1,CASSLDPGNNSPLHF
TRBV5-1,CASSLVVGQAYEQYF
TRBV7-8,CASSLGGAGAADTQYF
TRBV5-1,CASSLDSNNEQFF
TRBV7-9,CTSSSARDRVHTIYF
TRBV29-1,CSVKGWGGYTF
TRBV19,CASSTRVIGAKNIQYF
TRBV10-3,CAISELGQGDQPQHF
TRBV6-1,CASSAYSNQPQHF
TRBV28,CASSWVQANTGELFF
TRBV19,CASSPSGGHGYTF